The clone carrying this T cell receptor (beta chain) was picked up many times. Its specificity is not known. The data originate from a study of early T cells in non-severe SARS-CoV-2 infection. Turning to the study itself: Bulk RNA isolated from unsorted whole blood underwent sequencing; chains were not paired. Findings and limits, study-wide: Private and CD4 specificities were missed by VDJdb matching, skewed to anti-spike CD8.

CDR3 length: 12 amino acids. The V gene lost 6 bases and the J gene lost 5 bases, with 8 bases spanning the gap. The protocol attached unique molecular identifiers to individual cDNA molecules. TCRdb fed the 5' RACE reads into MiXCR, producing one record per CDR3 protein. The sample shows 40,000 to 60,000 distinct CDR3 sequences, around 6.5% of them seen only once. The clonotype comes from an adult who was a healthcare worker with PCR-confirmed SARS-CoV-2 infection or an uninfected control (not recorded which). The sample was whole blood, taken at baseline. The chain links TRBV12-3 or TRBV12-4 to TRBJ2-1; D perhaps matches TRBD1 (6 bases). CDR3 in amino acids: CASRNRDNEQFF. The DNA of the CDR3 is TGTGCCAGCAGGAACAGGGACAATGAGCAGTTCTTC.